Each of the 29 T cell receptor beta chains below was sequenced from the same sample in a study of T cell repertoires in aging, cancer and after chemotherapy (dated by TCRdb to the late 2010s). Sequencing was carried out with an Illumina MiSeq. Multiplex touch-down PCR with a mixed TRB-A/B primer pool was used to amplify rearranged TRB sequences covering the V, D and J segments. TCRdb reran the public reads through fastp at Q25 and MiXCR, keeping productive beta chains. Each entry merges the rows of one CDR3 protein and shows their most common DNA and genes. In this sample the table shows some 19,000 distinct CDR3 sequences, roughly 35% of which occur a single time. The top ten constitute under 20% of the sample. Instead of sorted cells or RNA, genomic DNA extracted from peripheral blood served as the source for amplifying TCR beta rearrangements. The sequenced material came from blood. The source is a human donor with a solid tumor.

This clonotype has only a few counts. V usage is TRBV24-1 and J usage is TRBJ2-1; 12 bases fit TRBD2. CDR3 length: 15 amino acids. CDR1 KGHDR and CDR2 SFDVKD come from the germline V gene. V gave up 4 bases and J gave up 9 bases; unmatched junction bases: 6. CDR3 bases: TGTGCCACCAGTGACCGGACTAGCGGGAACAGTGAGCAGTTCTTC. Residues: CATSDRTSGNSEQFF.

The chain is built from TRBV30 and TRBJ1-6, with D possibly matching TRBD1 (5 bases). The germline V and J ends were trimmed by 1 base and 9 bases, with 10 bases remaining between them. CDR3 length: 13 amino acids. Germline V CDR1 and CDR2: GTSNPN, SVGIG (reference sequence). The CDR3 coding sequence is TGTGCCTGGAGTGCAACAGGCGGTTCACCCCTCCACTTT. Protein sequence: CAWSATGGSPLHF.

In its sample, this clonotype was seen once. The chain combines TRBV12-3 or TRBV12-4 with TRBJ2-5, with D maybe TRBD1 (5 bases). This CDR3 has 16 residues. The ends were cut back, 1 base at V and 2 bases at J, with 14 bases in the middle. CDR3 nucleotides: TGTGCCAGCAGTTTAGTGCAGGGTCCTTCTCAAGAGACCCAGTACTTC. Protein sequence: CASSLVQGPSQETQYF.

The V gene is TRBV5-1, the J gene TRBJ2-1, with no clear D. The germline gives CDR1 SGHRS, CDR2 YFSETQ. The CDR3 has 14 residues. Trimming cost V 0 bases and J 2 bases, with 6 bases left between them. In DNA, the CDR3 is TGCGCCAGCAGCTTGGGTGTCCCCTACAATGAGCAGTTCTTC. It specifies CASSLGVPYNEQFF.

The chain uses TRBV6-5 and TRBJ2-7; D may be TRBD2 (5 bases). V shed 6 bases and J shed 4 bases, with 10 bases lying between them. The CDR3 is 12 amino acids. CDR1 is MNHEY, CDR2 SVGAGI, per germline. The chain's CDR3 is CASRYGRYEQYF. CDR3 coding DNA: TGTGCCAGCAGGTATGGGAGATACGAGCAGTACTTC.

The rearrangement uses TRBV27 and TRBJ2-2; D is unclear. V was pared by 0 bases and J by 6 bases, with 11 bases between. Germline CDR1 and CDR2: MNHEY and SMNVEV (reference sequence). The CDR3 runs 15 residues. Here the CDR3 reads CASSLSIRVAGELFF. The CDR3 DNA reads as TGTGCCAGCAGTTTATCGATTCGGGTCGCCGGGGAGCTGTTTTTT.

The V and J genes are TRBV12-3 or TRBV12-4 and TRBJ2-3; no clear D. The ends were cut back, 6 bases at V and 6 bases at J, with 13 bases in the middle. The CDR3 length is 13 residues. The CDR3 DNA reads TGTGCCAGCAGGTTTCCGGGCGAGGATACGCAGTATTTT. Amino acids: CASRFPGEDTQYF.

The chain links TRBV6-6 to TRBJ2-3; unclear D gene. V was cut by 7 bases and J by 1 base, with 12 bases left in between. The CDR3 totals 14 residues. Germline V gene sequence: CDR1 MNHNY, CDR2 SVGAGI (reference sequence). The CDR3 sequence: CASTLVWGTDTQYF. The CDR3 nucleotides are TGTGCCAGCACCCTAGTCTGGGGCACAGATACGCAGTATTTT.

The sample holds a few counts of this clonotype. V and J are TRBV6-2 or TRBV6-3 and TRBJ1-5; TRBD1 is a possible D gene (5 bases). CDR3 length: 13 amino acids. V dropped 8 bases and J dropped 3 bases, with 11 bases sitting between them. Germline CDR1 reads MNHEY; CDR2 reads SVGEGT. The CDR3 DNA reads TGTGCCAGCGGGGCAGCAGACAATCAGCCCCAGCATTTT. Translating it yields CASGAADNQPQHF.

This clonotype was counted only a few times. The rearrangement joins TRBV27 to TRBJ2-1, with 12 bases identical to TRBD2. CDR3 length: 15 residues. The junction had 6 bases not matched to a gene; V was cut back by 7 bases and J by 5 bases. Germline loops: CDR1 MNHEY, CDR2 SMNVEV (reference sequence). The CDR3 nucleotides are TGTGCCAGCAAGCCTAGCGGGAGGGTCAACAATGAGCAGTTCTTC. It translates to CASKPSGRVNNEQFF.

This rearrangement joins TRBV5-4 to TRBJ1-1, with 9 positions matching TRBD1. This CDR3 has 14 residues. Germline assignment: CDR1 SGHNT and CDR2 YYREEE (reference sequence). Trimming took 9 bases from V and 0 from J; bases not matched to a gene: 6. CDR3 in DNA: TGTGCCATCACCCGACAGGGGGTGAACACTGAAGCTTTCTTT. It yields the protein CAITRQGVNTEAFF.

The chain combines TRBV30 with TRBJ1-1; D is possibly TRBD1 (5 bases). Germline values: CDR1 GTSNPN, CDR2 SVGIG (reference sequence). V was shortened by 4 bases and J by 4 bases, with 10 bases between the two germline ends. This CDR3 is 12 amino acids long. The CDR3 DNA is TGTGCCTGGACAGGGAAAAGCACTGAAGCTTTCTTT. Its translation is CAWTGKSTEAFF. The full variable domain, rest sourced from reference TRBV30 and TRBJ1-1, is SQTIHQWPATLVQPVGSPLSLECTVEGTSNPNLYWYRQAAGRGLQLLFYSVGIGQISSEVPQNLSASRPQDRQFILSSKKLLLSDSGFYLCAWTGKSTEAFFGQGTRLTVV.

The chain couples TRBV6-2 or TRBV6-3 to TRBJ2-1; a weak D match, TRBD2 (6 bases). Germline CDR1 and CDR2: MNHEY and SVGEGT. Trimming took off 3 bases at V and 4 bases at J, with 7 bases between the two ends. The CDR3 sequence is 13 residues long. For the CDR3, the DNA is TGTGCCAGCAGTTATGGGGGGTACAATGAGCAGTTCTTC. Translated, it gives CASSYGGYNEQFF.

This clonotype has more than one count but fewer than ten. The rearrangement links TRBV6-5 to TRBJ2-7, with D perhaps matching TRBD1 or TRBD2 (6 bases each). CDR3 length: 16 residues. Germline-derived CDR1 and CDR2 are MNHEY and SVGAGI. Trimming shortened V by 2 bases and J by 3 bases, and 17 bases separated the two germline ends. CDR3 bases: TGTGCCAGCAGTTACGACCACCCGAGGGGGGTCTACGAGCAGTACTTC. This sequence encodes CASSYDHPRGVYEQYF.

The J gene is TRBJ2-1, the V gene TRBV6-2 or TRBV6-3, with 11 bases aligning to TRBD2. CDR1 is MNHEY and CDR2 is SVGEGT in the germline V gene. This CDR3 spans 15 amino acids. Losses at the gene ends were 6 bases for V and 7 bases for J; bases not matched to a gene: 8. CDR3 residues: CASSLRLAGRNEQFF. The CDR3 DNA reads as TGTGCCAGCAGCCTAAGACTAGCGGGGAGAAATGAGCAGTTCTTC.

In its sample, this clonotype was seen a few times. The V call is TRBV6-1, the J call TRBJ1-1; TRBD1 might be the D (6 bases). CDR1 is MNHNS, CDR2 SASEGT, per germline. This CDR3 is 13 amino acids long. Trimming cost V 8 bases and J 1 base, with 11 bases left between them. CDR3 in amino acids: CASFGQPNTEAFF. Written as DNA, the CDR3 is TGTGCCAGCTTTGGACAGCCGAACACTGAAGCTTTCTTT.

This clonotype was counted only a few times. The chain has TRBV6-5 and TRBJ2-5; possibly TRBD2 for D (5 bases). Germline CDR1 MNHEY, CDR2 SVGAGI. This CDR3 is built from 13 residues. The ends were cut back, 7 bases at V and 5 bases at J, with 14 bases in the middle. CDR3 nucleotide sequence: TGTGCCAGCAAGCGGCGGCCGGGGGAGACCCAGTACTTC. Amino acids: CASKRRPGETQYF.

The genes are TRBV11-1 and TRBJ1-2; unclear D gene. The CDR3 loop spans 14 amino acids. V lost 5 bases and J 3 bases, leaving 13 bases between the germline ends. Germline V CDR1 and CDR2: SGHAT, FQDESV (reference sequence). CDR3 amino acids: CASSPREGHYGYTF. In nucleotides, the CDR3 is TGTGCCAGCAGCCCCCGGGAGGGCCACTATGGCTACACCTTC.

There are a few counts of this clonotype. The V gene is TRBV28, the J gene TRBJ2-6; D remains ambiguous. Germline CDR1 and CDR2: MDHEN and SYDVKM. This CDR3 is 15 amino acids long. The V and J ends lost 3 bases and 2 bases respectively, with 8 bases between them. In DNA, the CDR3 is TGTGCCAGCAGTTTGTCGGACGCTGGGGCCAACGTCCTGACTTTC. Protein sequence: CASSLSDAGANVLTF.

This rearrangement joins TRBV15 to TRBJ2-3; D may be TRBD1 (5 bases). Germline V gene data show CDR1 as LNHNV and CDR2 as YYDKDF (reference sequence). V dropped 4 bases and J dropped 0 bases, with 14 bases sitting between them. CDR3 length: 16 amino acids. CDR3 nucleotide sequence: TGTGCCACCAGCAATTTCAAGGGGTCTAGCACAGATACGCAGTATTTT. The encoded protein is CATSNFKGSSTDTQYF.

The genes are TRBV19 and TRBJ1-5; tentative D call: TRBD1 (6 bases). V lost 9 bases, J lost 4 bases, and 13 bases lay in between. The CDR3 has 13 residues. The germline V gene has CDR1 LNHDA and CDR2 SQIVND (reference sequence). For the CDR3, the DNA is TGTGCCAGCGATACAGGGACAAATCAGCCCCAGCATTTT. Residues: CASDTGTNQPQHF.

This clonotype appeared a few times. The rearrangement links TRBV6-1 to TRBJ2-5; weak D call: TRBD2 (5 bases). V lost 2 bases and J 2 bases, leaving 12 bases between the germline ends. Germline-derived CDR1 and CDR2 are MNHNS and SASEGT. The CDR3 sequence is 15 residues long. The DNA of the CDR3 is TGTGCCAGCAGTGAACTTTCGGGGTCACAAGAGACCCAGTACTTC. Protein product: CASSELSGSQETQYF.

This clonotype showed up just a few times. The gene calls are TRBV18 and TRBJ1-5; TRBD1 aligns across 7 bases. J was trimmed by 6 bases and V by 6 bases; bases with no gene match: 11. The CDR3 has 15 amino acids. Per the germline V gene, CDR1 is KGHSH and CDR2 is LQKENI. The CDR3 loop is CASSDGTAGFQPQHF. In DNA, the CDR3 is TGTGCCAGCTCGGACGGGACAGCGGGTTTTCAGCCCCAGCATTTT.

CDR3 sequence: CASGWRGGATGELFF. CDR3 in DNA: TGTGCCAGCGGTTGGCGGGGGGGGGCTACCGGGGAGCTGTTTTTT. V is TRBV6-6 and J is TRBJ2-2, with 9 bases identical to TRBD2. Germline assignment: CDR1 MNHNY and CDR2 SVGAGI (reference sequence). The CDR3 has 15 amino acids. The junction had 9 bases not matched to a gene; V was cut back by 8 bases and J by 5 bases.

With regard to this clonotype: The CDR3 ends on some other residue instead of the conserved phenylalanine or tryptophan, so this is likely a read error. The rearrangement uses TRBV13 and TRBJ1-1; D call uncertain. V was clipped by 5 bases and J by 1 base, with 14 bases between them. This CDR3 region has 15 residues. The germline gives CDR1 PRHDT, CDR2 FYEKMQ (reference sequence). CDR3 DNA sequence: TGTGCCAGCAGCCCGATTGGGGATGGGAACACTGAAGCTTTCTTG. Protein product: CASSPIGDGNTEAFL.

The chain carries TRBV7-9 and TRBJ1-5; 7 nucleotides line up with TRBD1. Per the germline V gene, CDR1 is SEHNR and CDR2 is FQNEAQ (reference sequence). The CDR3 is 16 amino acids. After removal of 8 bases from V and 5 bases from J, the junction contained 15 bases not matched to a gene. CDR3 DNA: TGTGCCAGCCCCCCGATGACAGGGAAGGGGTATCAGCCCCAGCATTTT. This codes for CASPPMTGKGYQPQHF. Full variable domain (missing parts from reference TRBV7-9 and TRBJ1-5): DTGVSQNPRHKITKRGQNVTFRCDPISEHNRLYWYRQTLGQGPEFLTYFQNEAQLEKSRLLSDRFSAERPKGSFSTLEIQRTEQGDSAMYLCASPPMTGKGYQPQHFGDGTRLSIL.

This clonotype has a handful of counts. The CDR3 nucleotides read TGTGCCAGCAGCTTTGTGGGGGGGCCCACCGGGGAGCTGTTTTTT. It specifies CASSFVGGPTGELFF. This chain joins TRBV11-1 and TRBJ2-2, with D perhaps matching TRBD2 (7 bases). This CDR3 spans 15 amino acids. V lost 3 bases and J lost 4, with 12 bases in between. CDR1 and CDR2 from the germline V gene are SGHAT and FQDESV (reference sequence).

By share, this clonotype counts as medium-sized. CDR3 protein: CASSVTSGSRELFF. The DNA for the CDR3 is TGTGCCAGCAGTGTTACTAGCGGGAGCCGGGAGCTGTTTTTT. The rearrangement links TRBV27 to TRBJ2-2; 11 bases line up with TRBD2. The V gene end was trimmed by 5 bases and the J gene end by 9 bases; junction bases not matched to a gene: 5. Germline V gene lookup returns CDR1 MNHEY and CDR2 SMNVEV (reference sequence). The CDR3 has 14 residues.

V is TRBV30 and J is TRBJ2-5; TRBD2 matches at 7 bases. Germline V gives CDR1 GTSNPN, CDR2 SVGIG (reference sequence). V was pared by 3 bases and J by 4 bases, with 5 bases of the junction left unmatched. This CDR3 is built from 13 residues. The CDR3 nucleotides read TGTGCCTGGAGCCTAGCGGAAGTAGAGACCCAGTACTTC. Translated, it gives CAWSLAEVETQYF.